A single TCR beta chain is shown here with its context. It lacks a known antigen. Qualities for individual bases were not recorded, and no much larger clone is one base off. The data belong to a study of cytomegalovirus exposure and HLA in healthy donors (dated by TCRdb to 2016 to 2017). About the investigation overall: In an earlier analysis of about 560 of the donors, around 300 Gb of sequence data and 100 million or so unique TCR beta sequences from about 179 million T cells were reported. An early release that covered approximately 600 HLA-typed donors contained about 300 gigabases of sequencing data and 70 million to 100 million unique TCR sequences. The genetic ancestry cluster associated with self-reported Caucasian donors included 65% to 90% of the approximately 410 genotyped donors. The study aimed to test whether signatures of past pathogen exposure could be identified by cataloging public T cell receptors. Using immunosequencing, the study profiled T cell repertoires from 500 to 800 subjects and related those repertoires to cytomegalovirus serostatus. In addition to the first cohort of 666 subjects, a separate validation cohort of over 90 different subjects was used. The study combined high-throughput TCR immunosequencing, statistical association of individual TCRs with disease status, and machine learning to predict cytomegalovirus infection status. A later analysis re-analyzed previously published TCR beta repertoires from approximately 700 donors and added high-resolution HLA genotyping to study TCR occurrence patterns. Rather than using new phenotypic data, the later analysis identified candidate immune exposures from TCR beta sequences and from how often those sequences occurred across donors. In an earlier analysis of roughly 540 of the donors, high-throughput TCR beta sequencing was used to judge whether each TCR beta V gene segment behaved as functional or pseudogenic. Donor age, sex, ethnicity and CMV serostatus were compiled together with the repertoire data. A later genetic analysis used genome-wide SNP genotypes for about 65% of the roughly 670 donors, treating that subset as a discovery cohort. All discovery cohort repertoires had been generated on a single sequencing platform. Both class I and class II loci were covered by HLA typing, at four-digit resolution. The number of typed donors differed by locus: about 629-630 for A, B, C, DRB1 and DQB1; 500 to 550 for DQA1; some 610 for DPA1; and 450 to 480 for DPB1. Five DR-DQ haplotypes were treated as single units for association and clustering because of strong linkage in the cohort. Among about 410 genotyped donors of the cohort, an average of about 220,000 unique TCR beta nucleotide sequences was sequenced per donor, of which about 19% were non-productive. Here is what the overall study found, with its caveats: When HLA alleles, especially DR and DQ, strongly co-occurred, TCR associations were difficult to assign to individual alleles. Linkage disequilibrium might explain the correlated functional status among segregating V segments, but an unknown experimental factor could not be excluded. In a later analysis, several top co-occurrence clusters were reported to appear linked to parvovirus B19, influenza, CMV and Epstein-Barr virus. A few of the identified cytomegalovirus-associated TCR beta chains were confirmed in vitro to be specific for cytomegalovirus antigens. A total of about 150 TCR beta chains were listed by the study as associated with cytomegalovirus. A later genetic analysis reported fewer N-insertions in productive TCRs among donors in an Asian-associated ancestry cluster than the roughly 650-donor mean. For the cohort, immune exposure information was limited to CMV serostatus. Specific HLA alleles were associated with 18,000 or so TCR beta sequences at a false discovery rate of 0.05 in a later analysis. A later analysis found that most CMV-associated TCR beta chains appeared HLA-restricted, with HLA associations seemingly driven largely by CMV exposure. Cytomegalovirus status was reported to be diagnosed by the classifier with high specificity and sensitivity in both the original and validation cohorts. A later genetic analysis associated a missense DCLRE1C variant with V-gene and J-gene trimming of TCR beta chains, and an independent cohort replicated the association. According to a later analysis, TCR association rates differed among HLA loci, with DRB1 alleles showing the most associated TCRs and HLA-C alleles showing the fewest. Because counts were too low, seventeen rarely observed V segments, including chromosome 9 orphons, were excluded from the earlier analysis of under 650 of the donors. It was suggested by the authors that the approach could potentially be generalized to other disease states and immunological phenotypes. Compared with equally common non-associated chains, HLA-associated TCR beta chains in a later analysis were more clonally expanded and had lower generation probabilities. A cluster of highly shared sequence variants was judged likely to represent a technical artifact of the sequencing pipeline. HLA typing was unavailable for some donors at each locus, so association tests used only the typed subset. Only TCR beta chains were sequenced in this cohort, and the absence of alpha or paired-chain data limited detectable features. Sequencing depth was assumed to be roughly uniform across donors in the presence/absence analyses, though that assumption may not hold. Some IMGT-functional V segments, including TRBV6-2 and TRBV6-3, could not be told apart with the 87-base-pair reads, so those segments were excluded. In an earlier analysis of approximately 600 of the donors, most TCR beta V segments were observed in productive rearrangements about 87% or about 30% of the time, broadly matching IMGT annotations. A further reported finding was that TCR beta sequences accurately predicted the HLA-A and HLA-B alleles for most subjects in the first cohort. Across donors, most TCR sequences were observed very rarely, whereas some public TCRs were present in many individuals.

The cohort comprised fewer than 750 healthy bone marrow donors. Cohort members were all nominally healthy when sampled, although unrecorded immune exposures were likely present. The donor tested CMV seronegative, placing the donor among the 350 to 400 seronegative members of the cohort. Every donor gave a peripheral blood sample, and the peripheral blood mononuclear cells from that sample were used for TCR beta sequencing. The Qiagen DNeasy Blood Extraction Kit was used to extract genomic DNA from the blood cell samples. The CDR3 has 13 amino acids, counting the end cysteine and phenylalanine. Only the CDR3 region is kept as DNA, spanning 39 bases read in frame from base 1. CDR1 LNHDA and CDR2 SQIVND were looked up in the germline V gene (reference sequence). V sheds 1 base and J sheds 4 bases, leaving 7 bases between their ends. The library was generated by the immunoSEQ multiplex PCR assay. For the multiplex PCR, a mixture combining 60 forward primers for TCR Vbeta segments and 13 reverse primers for TCR Jbeta segments was used. Amplification of the CDR3 region of rearranged TCR beta genes was performed with a multiplex PCR assay on genomic DNA. The amplified TCR beta libraries were sequenced on the Illumina HiSeq System as 87-base-pair reads. The authors' pipeline ran thus. In a later analysis, 70 million to 95 million unique TCR beta chains were counted across the roughly 700 repertoires, and approximately 9.9 million of these chains were shared by at least two donors. Raw reads were error-corrected and collapsed into unique sequences by a nearest-neighbor algorithm in which closely related sequences were merged to remove PCR and sequencing errors. V, D and J gene segments were assigned by aligning CDR3 sequences to IMGT reference sequences. For a sequence to be retained, at least a six-nucleotide match to both a V gene segment and a J gene segment was required. A rearrangement counted as productive if the CDR3 had no stop codons and remained in frame with V and J, and every other rearrangement counted as non-productive. CDR3 was defined by IMGT convention, running from the second conserved V-encoded cysteine to the conserved J-encoded phenylalanine. Sequences without an unambiguous match to a single V gene segment were excluded from the earlier analysis of about 630 of the donors. An earlier analysis of a few hundred of the donors classified V segments as functional when productive rearrangements were above 56.7% and as segregating when the standard deviation between donors was above 5%. To diagnose cytomegalovirus status from the catalog of TCR beta chain sequences, a statistical classification framework was built. V and J gene assignment, in a later analysis, came from comparing TCR nucleotide sequences with IMGT/GENE-DB human TR gene sequences. Using the TCRdist pipeline, a later analysis assigned CDR3 sequences along with most-parsimonious VDJ recombination scenarios. In a later analysis, each TCR beta chain was defined by its CDR3 amino acid sequence together with its V-gene family, and reads lacking a unique V-gene family were excluded. To address suspected cross-contamination and a sequencing artifact, a later analysis removed around 590 highly shared, low-generation-probability nucleotide sequences. In a later analysis, a clonal expansion index for each public chain was calculated from normalized within-repertoire ranks of inferred template counts. In a later analysis, generation probabilities were computed with a VDJ recombination model fitted to out-of-frame rearrangements, and the resulting probabilities were checked against IGoR. In a later analysis, hypergeometric tests were used to score TCR-TCR, TCR-HLA and TCR-CMV co-occurrence, with a repertoire-size bias correction applied to TCR pairs. A later analysis estimated false discovery rates by permuting HLA or CMV assignments 20 times. In a later analysis, co-occurring TCRs were grouped using DBSCAN, and TCRdist sequence similarity was added for clustering within HLA-allele-positive subsets. Repertoires with fewer than 30,000 or more than 120,000 public chains were left out of co-occurrence clustering, as were several repertoires with anomalous nucleotide sharing. In its TCRdb copy, this immuneACCESS table keeps in-frame sequences only and misses some clones. Where compared with another copy, unresolved V genes explain less than half of these, and the others have no known cause. That table is the source of V, J and clone size, and D and trimming were worked out from the DNA. For this sample there are 150,000 to 200,000 clones; almost 85% appear just once. 0.38% of the sample rests with the top ten.

This receptor was taken from a boy under 10 years old in good health and CMV-seronegative. Sequencing input: PBMCs. Recombination linked TRBV19 to TRBJ1-2; TRBD1 might be the D gene, on 6 matching bases. The CDR3 protein: CASSIAGVYGYTF. The sequenced DNA is TGTGCCAGTAGTATAGCAGGGGTCTATGGCTACACCTTC.